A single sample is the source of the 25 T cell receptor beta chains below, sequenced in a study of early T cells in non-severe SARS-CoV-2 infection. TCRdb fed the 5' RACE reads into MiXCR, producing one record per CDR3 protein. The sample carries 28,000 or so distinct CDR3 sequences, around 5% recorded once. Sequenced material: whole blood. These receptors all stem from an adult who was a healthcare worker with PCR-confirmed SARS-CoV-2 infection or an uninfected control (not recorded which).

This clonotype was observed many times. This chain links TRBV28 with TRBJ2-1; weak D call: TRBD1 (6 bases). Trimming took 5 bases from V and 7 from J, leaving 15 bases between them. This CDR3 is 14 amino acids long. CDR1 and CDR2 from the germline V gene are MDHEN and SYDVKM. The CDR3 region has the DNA TGTGCCAGCAGTGTCTCCTCAGGGGCAAATGAGCAGTTCTTC. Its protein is CASSVSSGANEQFF.

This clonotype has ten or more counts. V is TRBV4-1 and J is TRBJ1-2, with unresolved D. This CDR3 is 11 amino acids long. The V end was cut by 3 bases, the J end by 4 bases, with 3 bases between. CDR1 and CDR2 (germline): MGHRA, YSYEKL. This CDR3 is CASSHAYGYTF. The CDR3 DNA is TGCGCCAGCAGCCACGCCTATGGCTACACCTTC.

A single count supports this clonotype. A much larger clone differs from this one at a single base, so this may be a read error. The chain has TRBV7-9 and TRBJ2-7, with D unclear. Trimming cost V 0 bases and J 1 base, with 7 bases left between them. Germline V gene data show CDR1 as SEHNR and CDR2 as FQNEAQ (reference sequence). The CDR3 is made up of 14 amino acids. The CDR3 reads CASSLANSSYEQYF. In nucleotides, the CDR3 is TGTGCCAGCAGCTTAGCTAACAGTTCCTACGAGCAGTACTTC.

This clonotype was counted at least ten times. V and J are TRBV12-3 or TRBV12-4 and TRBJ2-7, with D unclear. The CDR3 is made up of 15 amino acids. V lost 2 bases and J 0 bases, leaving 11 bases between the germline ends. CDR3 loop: CASSLSVSRSYEQYF. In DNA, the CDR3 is TGTGCCAGCAGTTTATCCGTCAGCCGCTCCTACGAGCAGTACTTC.

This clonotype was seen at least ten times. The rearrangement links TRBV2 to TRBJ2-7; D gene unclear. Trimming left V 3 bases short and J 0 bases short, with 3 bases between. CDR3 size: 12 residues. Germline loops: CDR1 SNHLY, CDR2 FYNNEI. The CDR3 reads CASSDSSYEQYF. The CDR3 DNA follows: TGTGCCAGCAGTGACAGCTCCTACGAGCAGTACTTC.

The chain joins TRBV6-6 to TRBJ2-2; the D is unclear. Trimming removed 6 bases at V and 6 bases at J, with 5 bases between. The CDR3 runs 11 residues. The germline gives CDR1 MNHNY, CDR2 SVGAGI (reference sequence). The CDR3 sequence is CASSQAGELFF. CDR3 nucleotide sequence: TGTGCCAGCAGCCAAGCCGGGGAGCTGTTTTTT.

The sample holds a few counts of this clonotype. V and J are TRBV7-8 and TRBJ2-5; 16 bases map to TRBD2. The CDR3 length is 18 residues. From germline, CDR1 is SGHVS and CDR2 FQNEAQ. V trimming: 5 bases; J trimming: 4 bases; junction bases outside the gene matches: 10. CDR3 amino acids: CASSDGTSGRALRETQYF. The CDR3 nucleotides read TGTGCCAGCAGCGACGGGACTAGCGGGAGGGCCCTCCGAGAGACCCAGTACTTC.

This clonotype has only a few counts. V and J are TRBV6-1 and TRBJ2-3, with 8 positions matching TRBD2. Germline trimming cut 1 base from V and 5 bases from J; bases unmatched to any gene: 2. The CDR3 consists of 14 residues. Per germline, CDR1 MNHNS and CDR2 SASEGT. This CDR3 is CASSEGAGVDTQYF. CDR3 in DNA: TGTGCCAGCAGTGAAGGAGCGGGAGTAGATACGCAGTATTTT.

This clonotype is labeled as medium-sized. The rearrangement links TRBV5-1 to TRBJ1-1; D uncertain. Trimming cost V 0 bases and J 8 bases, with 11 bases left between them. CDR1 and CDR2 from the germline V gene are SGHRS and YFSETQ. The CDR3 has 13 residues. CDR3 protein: CASSLDPPEEAFF. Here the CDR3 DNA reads TGCGCCAGCAGCTTGGATCCTCCGGAGGAAGCTTTCTTT. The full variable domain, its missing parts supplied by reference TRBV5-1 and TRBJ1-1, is KAGVTQTPRYLIKTRGQQVTLSCSPISGHRSVSWYQQTPGQGLQFLFEYFSETQRNKGNFPGRFSGRQFSNSRSEMNVSTLELGDSALYLCASSLDPPEEAFFGQGTRLTVV.

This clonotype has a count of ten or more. The CDR3 nucleotides are TGTGCCAGCAGCCCCCAAAGCGGACAGGGTGCGGGCGAGCAGTACTTC. Encoded protein: CASSPQSGQGAGEQYF. The gene calls are TRBV7-6 and TRBJ2-7, with 8 positions matching TRBD1. The CDR3 totals 16 residues. After removal of 5 bases from V and 6 bases from J, the junction contained 15 bases not matched to a gene. CDR1 is SGHVS and CDR2 is FNYEAQ in the germline V gene.

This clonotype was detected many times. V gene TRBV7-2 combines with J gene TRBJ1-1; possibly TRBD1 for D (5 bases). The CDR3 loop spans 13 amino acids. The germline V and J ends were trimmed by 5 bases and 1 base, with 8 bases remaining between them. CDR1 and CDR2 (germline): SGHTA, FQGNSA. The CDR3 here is CASSRDRNTEAFF. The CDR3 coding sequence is TGTGCCAGCAGCCGCGACAGGAACACTGAAGCTTTCTTT.

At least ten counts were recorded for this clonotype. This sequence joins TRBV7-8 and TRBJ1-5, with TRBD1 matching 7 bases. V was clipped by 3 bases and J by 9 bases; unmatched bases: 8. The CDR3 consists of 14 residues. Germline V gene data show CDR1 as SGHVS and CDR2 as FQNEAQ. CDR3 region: CASSLGQGEGPQHF. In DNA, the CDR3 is TGTGCCAGCAGCTTGGGGCAGGGGGAAGGGCCCCAGCATTTT.

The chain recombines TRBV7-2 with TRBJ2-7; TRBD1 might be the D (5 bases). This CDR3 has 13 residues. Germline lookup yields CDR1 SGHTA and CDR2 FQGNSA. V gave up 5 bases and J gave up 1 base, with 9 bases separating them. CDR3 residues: CASSRDRSYEQYF. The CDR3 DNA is TGTGCCAGCAGCCGTGACAGATCCTACGAGCAGTACTTC.

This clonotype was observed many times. The chain's CDR3 is CASSLVDRGNQPQHF. Written as DNA, the CDR3 is TGTGCCAGCAGTCTTGTTGACAGGGGCAATCAGCCCCAGCATTTT. This chain uses TRBV6-1 with TRBJ1-5; TRBD1 agrees at 7 bases. CDR1 and CDR2 from the germline V gene are MNHNS and SASEGT. V lost 5 bases, J lost 2 bases, and 6 bases stayed unmatched. The CDR3 consists of 15 residues.

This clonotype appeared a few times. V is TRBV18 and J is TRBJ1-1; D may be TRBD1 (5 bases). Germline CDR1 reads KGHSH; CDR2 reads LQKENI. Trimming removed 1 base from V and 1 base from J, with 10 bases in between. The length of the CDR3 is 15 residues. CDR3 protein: CASSPLDSPNTEAFF. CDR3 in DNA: TGTGCCAGCTCACCACTCGACAGCCCGAACACTGAAGCTTTCTTT.

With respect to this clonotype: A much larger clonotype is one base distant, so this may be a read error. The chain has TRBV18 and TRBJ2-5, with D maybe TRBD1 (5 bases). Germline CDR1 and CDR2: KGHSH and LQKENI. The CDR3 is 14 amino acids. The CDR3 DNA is TGTACCAGCTCACCACAAGCAGGGAAGGAGACCCAGTACTTC. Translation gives CTSSPQAGKETQYF.

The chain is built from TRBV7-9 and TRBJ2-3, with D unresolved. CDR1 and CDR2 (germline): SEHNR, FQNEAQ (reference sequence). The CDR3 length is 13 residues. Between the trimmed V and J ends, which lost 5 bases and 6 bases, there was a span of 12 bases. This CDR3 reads CASSPKSIDTQYF. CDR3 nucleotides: TGTGCCAGCAGCCCGAAGAGCATCGATACGCAGTATTTT.

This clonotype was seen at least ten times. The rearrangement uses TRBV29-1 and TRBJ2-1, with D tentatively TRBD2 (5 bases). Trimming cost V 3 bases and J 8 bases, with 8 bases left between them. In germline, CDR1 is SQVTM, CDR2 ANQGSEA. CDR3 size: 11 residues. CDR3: CSVESGYEQFF. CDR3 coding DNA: TGCAGCGTTGAGTCGGGATATGAGCAGTTCTTC.

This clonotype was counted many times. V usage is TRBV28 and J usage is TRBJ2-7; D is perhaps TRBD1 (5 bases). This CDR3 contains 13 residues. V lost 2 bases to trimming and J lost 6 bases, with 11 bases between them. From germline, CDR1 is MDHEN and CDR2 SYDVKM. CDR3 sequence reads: CASSLPDISEQYF. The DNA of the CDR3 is TGTGCCAGCAGTTTACCGGACATCAGCGAGCAGTACTTC.

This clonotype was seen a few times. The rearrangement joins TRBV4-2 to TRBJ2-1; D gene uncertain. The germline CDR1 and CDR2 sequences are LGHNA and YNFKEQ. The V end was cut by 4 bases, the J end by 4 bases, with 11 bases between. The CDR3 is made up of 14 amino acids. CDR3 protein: CASSRASEYNEQFF. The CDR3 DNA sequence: TGTGCCAGCAGCCGTGCATCGGAGTACAATGAGCAGTTCTTC.

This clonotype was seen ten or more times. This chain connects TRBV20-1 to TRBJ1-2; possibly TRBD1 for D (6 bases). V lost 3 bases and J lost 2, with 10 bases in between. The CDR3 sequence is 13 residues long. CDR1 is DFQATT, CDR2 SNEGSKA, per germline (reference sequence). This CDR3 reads CSARRGRNYGYTF. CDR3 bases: TGCAGTGCTAGGAGGGGGAGGAACTATGGCTACACCTTC.

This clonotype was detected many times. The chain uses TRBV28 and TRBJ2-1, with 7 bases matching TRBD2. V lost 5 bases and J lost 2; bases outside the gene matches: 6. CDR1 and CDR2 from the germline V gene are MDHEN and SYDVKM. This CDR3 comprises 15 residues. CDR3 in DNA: TGTGCCAGCAGTCGTCCTAGCGGTCCCTACAATGAGCAGTTCTTC. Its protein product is CASSRPSGPYNEQFF. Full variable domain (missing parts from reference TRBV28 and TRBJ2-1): DVKVTQSSRYLVKRTGEKVFLECVQDMDHENMFWYRQDPGLGLRLIYFSYDVKMKEKGDIPEGYSVSREKKERFSLILESASTNQTSMYLCASSRPSGPYNEQFFGPGTRLTVL.

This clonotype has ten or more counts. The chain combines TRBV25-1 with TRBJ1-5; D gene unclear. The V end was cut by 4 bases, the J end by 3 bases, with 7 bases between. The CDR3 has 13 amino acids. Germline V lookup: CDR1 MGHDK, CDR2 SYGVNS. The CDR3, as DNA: TGTGCCAGCAGTGTAGGGTTCAATCAGCCCCAGCATTTT. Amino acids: CASSVGFNQPQHF. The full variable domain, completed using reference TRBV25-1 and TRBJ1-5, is EADIYQTPRYLVIGTGKKITLECSQTMGHDKMYWYQQDPGMELHLIHYSYGVNSTEKGDLSSESTVSRIRTEHFPLTLESARPSHTSQYLCASSVGFNQPQHFGDGTRLSIL.

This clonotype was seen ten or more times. CDR3 loop: CASSGLEGGGRGTDTQYF. For the CDR3, the DNA is TGTGCCAGCAGTGGCCTCGAGGGCGGAGGTAGGGGCACAGATACGCAGTATTTT. The chain carries TRBV25-1 and TRBJ2-3, with D possibly being TRBD2 (5 bases). The germline gives CDR1 MGHDK, CDR2 SYGVNS. Deletions cut 4 bases from V and 1 base from J, with 21 bases between. The CDR3 length is 18 residues.

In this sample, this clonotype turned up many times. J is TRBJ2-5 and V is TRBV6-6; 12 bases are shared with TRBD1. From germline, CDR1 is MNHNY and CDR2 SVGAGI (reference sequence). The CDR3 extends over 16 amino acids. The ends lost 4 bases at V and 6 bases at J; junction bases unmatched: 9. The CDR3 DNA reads TGTGCCAGCAGTTCTACCGGGACAGGGGGCATGAAGACCCAGTACTTC. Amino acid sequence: CASSSTGTGGMKTQYF.